Following are 18 T cell receptor beta chains from one sample sequenced in a study of technical replicates of blood from several donors. Produced via immunoSEQ multiplex PCR; TCRdb's table is partial and in-frame only. The data show about 56,000 clones, with 90% to 95% seen just once and approximately 3.4% held by the top ten. Input material: PBMCs. The receptors were sampled from a human donor in good health. Some clones in this sample may be carry-over from other donors' samples.

The chain joins TRBV5-6 to TRBJ1-5, with a weak D call TRBD1 (5 bases). Trimming took off 0 bases at V and 1 base at J, with 5 bases between the two ends. Per the germline V gene, CDR1 is SGHDT and CDR2 is YYEEEE. The CDR3 extends over 14 amino acids. CDR3 sequence reads: CASSLGQSNQPQHF. Here the CDR3 DNA reads TGTGCCAGCAGCTTGGGACAGAGCAATCAGCCCCAGCATTTT.

There are a few counts of this clone. In DNA form, the CDR3 reads TGTGCCAGTAGTATAGACCGAGGGACAGGAGATTACAATGAGCAGTTCTTC. The encoded protein is CASSIDRGTGDYNEQFF. The chain uses TRBV19 and TRBJ2-1; 8 positions match TRBD1. The CDR3 contains 17 residues. Germline V CDR1 and CDR2: LNHDA, SQIVND (reference sequence). V lost 0 bases, J lost 4 bases, and 8 bases stayed unmatched.

The chain is built from TRBV4-2 and TRBJ1-1, with TRBD1 identical over 7 bases. The CDR3 spans 14 residues. Germline V gene sequence: CDR1 LGHNA, CDR2 YNFKEQ. The ends lost 4 bases at V and 2 bases at J; junction bases unmatched: 4. The chain's CDR3 is CASSPDRSNTEAFF. DNA for the CDR3: TGTGCCAGCAGCCCGGACAGGTCCAACACTGAAGCTTTCTTT.

The CDR3 DNA reads as TGCAGCGTTGAAAGCAACCGGGACAGGGATTACAATGAGCAGTTCTTC. Translated, it gives CSVESNRDRDYNEQFF. This chain connects TRBV29-1 to TRBJ2-1; 9 bases align to TRBD1. Germline assignment: CDR1 SQVTM and CDR2 ANQGSEA. The CDR3 is made up of 16 amino acids. With V trimmed by 2 bases and J by 4 bases, 9 bases remained unmatched.

The V call is TRBV29-1, the J call TRBJ2-7; the D is unclear. Germline CDR1 reads SQVTM; CDR2 reads ANQGSEA. This CDR3 has 11 residues. CDR3 nucleotides: TGCATCTATTCACCTTTCCGCGAGCAGTACTTC. It is translated as CIYSPFREQYF.

The J gene is TRBJ2-3, the V gene TRBV6-4, with unresolved D. The CDR3 consists of 13 residues. Germline V gives CDR1 MRHNA, CDR2 SNTAGT. V dropped 5 bases and J dropped 5 bases, with 11 bases sitting between them. The CDR3 coding sequence is TGTGCCAGCAGTTCCAGGCCCCTAGATACGCAGTATTTT. Its protein product is CASSSRPLDTQYF.

This chain links TRBV11-2 with TRBJ1-1; 7 bases fit TRBD1. Germline trimming cut 2 bases from V and 6 bases from J; bases unmatched to any gene: 9. Germline CDR1 SGHAT, CDR2 FQNNGV. This CDR3 contains 15 residues. CDR3 residues: CASSLRGQTAPEAFF. As DNA, the CDR3 is TGTGCCAGCAGCTTAAGGGGACAGACAGCCCCTGAAGCTTTCTTT. Full variable domain (outside the CDR3, taken from reference TRBV11-2 and TRBJ1-1): EAGVAQSPRYKIIEKRQSVAFWCNPISGHATLYWYQQILGQGPKLLIQFQNNGVVDDSQLPKDRFSAERLKGVDSTLKIQPAKLEDSAVYLCASSLRGQTAPEAFFGQGTRLTVV.

The chain employs TRBV11-2 and TRBJ2-1; no definite D call. CDR1 and CDR2 from the germline V gene are SGHAT and FQNNGV. Trimming removed 1 base from V and 2 bases from J, with 6 bases in between. This CDR3 contains 14 residues. The CDR3 bases are TGTGCCAGCAGCTTAGCCAGTACCTACAATGAGCAGTTCTTC. Amino acids: CASSLASTYNEQFF.

The gene calls are TRBV27 and TRBJ2-7; TRBD1 aligns across 9 bases. The CDR3 extends over 14 amino acids. V shed 5 bases, J shed 3 bases, and the junction held 5 bases outside the gene matches. Germline lookup yields CDR1 MNHEY and CDR2 SMNVEV (reference sequence). CDR3 in DNA: TGTGCCAGCAGTCGACTGGGACAGGGCTACGAGCAGTACTTC. Protein product: CASSRLGQGYEQYF.

This clone was seen just once. V and J are TRBV5-6 and TRBJ2-1; 12 nucleotides align to TRBD2. The J segment lost 10 bases and the V segment lost 3 bases, leaving 8 bases of the junction unmatched. The CDR3 runs 15 residues. Germline CDR1 SGHDT, CDR2 YYEEEE. CDR3 nucleotides: TGTGCCAGCAGCTACTGGACTAGCGGGGTGGAAGAGCAGTTCTTC. Translation gives CASSYWTSGVEEQFF. Complete variable domain (other parts from reference TRBV5-6 and TRBJ2-1): DAGVTQSPTHLIKTRGQQVTLRCSPKSGHDTVSWYQQALGQGPQFIFQYYEEEERQRGNFPDRFSGHQFPNYSSELNVNALLLGDSALYLCASSYWTSGVEEQFFGPGTRLTVL.

The chain is built from TRBV7-2 and TRBJ1-1; no reliable D call. Germline CDR1 SGHTA, CDR2 FQGNSA. The CDR3 totals 14 residues. The germline V and J ends were trimmed by 5 bases and 0 bases, with 10 bases remaining between them. The CDR3 coding sequence is TGTGCCAGCAGCCGGGTACCTATGAACACTGAAGCTTTCTTT. Translation: CASSRVPMNTEAFF.

This clone has just one count. V usage is TRBV19 and J usage is TRBJ1-2; 9 positions agree with TRBD1. The CDR3 consists of 14 residues. V trimming: 5 bases; J trimming: 2 bases; junction bases outside the gene matches: 3. Germline CDR1 LNHDA, CDR2 SQIVND (reference sequence). CDR3 coding DNA: TGTGCCAGTAGTGTAACAGGGGGCAACTATGGCTACACCTTC. Translating it yields CASSVTGGNYGYTF. Full variable domain (missing parts from reference TRBV19 and TRBJ1-2): DGGITQSPKYLFRKEGQNVTLSCEQNLNHDAMYWYRQDPGQGLRLIYYSQIVNDFQKGDIAEGYSVSREKKESFPLTVTSAQKNPTAFYLCASSVTGGNYGYTFGSGTRLTVV.

This clone appeared a few times. The chain links TRBV2 to TRBJ2-7; 12 bases agree with TRBD2. Per germline, CDR1 SNHLY and CDR2 FYNNEI. V shed 3 bases, J shed 8 bases, and the junction held 26 bases outside the gene matches. This CDR3 has 21 amino acids. CDR3 loop: CASSDPHRVFLSSGGADKQYF. In DNA form, the CDR3 reads TGTGCCAGCAGTGATCCACACAGGGTTTTTCTTTCTAGCGGGGGGGCCGACAAGCAGTACTTC.

The chain has TRBV6-4 and TRBJ2-3; possible D gene TRBD1, 6 bases. This CDR3 is built from 16 residues. CDR1 is MRHNA, CDR2 SNTAGT, per germline. The V end was cut by 6 bases, the J end by 2 bases, with 18 bases between. CDR3 protein: CASSPYDRPHTDTQYF. CDR3 sequence (DNA): TGTGCCAGCAGCCCTTATGACAGGCCACACACAGATACGCAGTATTTT.

This clone showed up just once. V and J are TRBV13 and TRBJ2-7; a weak D match, TRBD2 (8 bases). CDR1 PRHDT and CDR2 FYEKMQ come from the germline V gene (reference sequence). The CDR3 contains 17 residues. V was shortened by 4 bases and J by 0 bases, with 19 bases between the two germline ends. CDR3 DNA sequence: TGTGCCAGCAGCTCCTCGTGGGACAGCGGGAGCTCCTACGAGCAGTACTTC. It specifies CASSSSWDSGSSYEQYF. Drawing the rest from reference TRBV13 and TRBJ2-7, the complete variable domain is AAGVIQSPRHLIKEKRETATLKCYPIPRHDTVYWYQQGPGQDPQFLISFYEKMQSDKGSIPDRFSAQQFSDYHSELNMSSLELGDSALYFCASSSSWDSGSSYEQYFGPGTRLTVT.

V and J are TRBV5-6 and TRBJ2-7, with TRBD1 matching over 11 bases. Germline V lookup: CDR1 SGHDT, CDR2 YYEEEE. V dropped 4 bases and J dropped 12; count of bases not matched to a gene: 12. The CDR3 totals 14 residues. In DNA form, the CDR3 reads TGTGCCAGCAGCGAAGGGACAGGGGGTACCCCCGGGTACTTC. Protein: CASSEGTGGTPGYF.

The chain combines TRBV7-9 with TRBJ1-4; a possible D gene is TRBD1 (5 bases). The germline V gene has CDR1 SEHNR and CDR2 FQNEAQ (reference sequence). The CDR3 contains 15 residues. The ends were cut back, 1 base at V and 8 bases at J, with 14 bases in the middle. CDR3 coding DNA: TGTGCCAGCAGCTTAGGGGGGGATTTGAACGAAAAACTGTTTTTT. It is translated as CASSLGGDLNEKLFF.

V gene TRBV2 combines with J gene TRBJ2-7; possibly TRBD1 for D (6 bases). V lost 9 bases and J lost 4, with 13 bases in between. The CDR3 extends over 12 amino acids. CDR1 and CDR2 from the germline V gene are SNHLY and FYNNEI. The CDR3 protein is CASGQSPYEQYF. CDR3 sequence (DNA): TGTGCCAGTGGACAGTCCCCATACGAGCAGTACTTC.